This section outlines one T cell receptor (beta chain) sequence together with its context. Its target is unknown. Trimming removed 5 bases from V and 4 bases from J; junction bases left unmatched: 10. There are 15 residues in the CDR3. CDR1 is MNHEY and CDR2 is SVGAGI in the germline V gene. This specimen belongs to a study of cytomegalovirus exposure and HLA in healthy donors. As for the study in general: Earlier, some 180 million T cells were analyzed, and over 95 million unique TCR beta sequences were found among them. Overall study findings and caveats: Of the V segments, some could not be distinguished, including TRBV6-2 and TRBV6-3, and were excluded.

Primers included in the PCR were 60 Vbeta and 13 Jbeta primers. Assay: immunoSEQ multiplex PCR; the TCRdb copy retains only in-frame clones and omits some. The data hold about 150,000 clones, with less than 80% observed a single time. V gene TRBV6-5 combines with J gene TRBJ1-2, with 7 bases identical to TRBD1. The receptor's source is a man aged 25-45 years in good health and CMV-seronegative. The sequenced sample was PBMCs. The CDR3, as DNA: TGTGCCAGCAGTCGTTTCACAGGGGAAGGCTATGGCTACACCTTC. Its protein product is CASSRFTGEGYGYTF.